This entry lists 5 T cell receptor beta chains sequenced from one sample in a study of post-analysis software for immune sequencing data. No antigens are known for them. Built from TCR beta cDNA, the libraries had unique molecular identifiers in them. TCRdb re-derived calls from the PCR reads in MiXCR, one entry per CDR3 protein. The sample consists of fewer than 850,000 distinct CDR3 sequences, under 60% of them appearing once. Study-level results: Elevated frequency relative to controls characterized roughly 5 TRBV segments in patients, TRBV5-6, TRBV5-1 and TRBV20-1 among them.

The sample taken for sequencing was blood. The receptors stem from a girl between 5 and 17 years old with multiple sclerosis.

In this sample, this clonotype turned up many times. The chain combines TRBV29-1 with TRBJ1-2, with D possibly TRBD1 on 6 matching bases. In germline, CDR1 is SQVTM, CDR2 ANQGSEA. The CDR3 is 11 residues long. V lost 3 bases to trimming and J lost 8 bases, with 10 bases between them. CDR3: CSVEDRQGYTF. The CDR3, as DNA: TGCAGCGTTGAGGACAGACAGGGCTACACCTTC.

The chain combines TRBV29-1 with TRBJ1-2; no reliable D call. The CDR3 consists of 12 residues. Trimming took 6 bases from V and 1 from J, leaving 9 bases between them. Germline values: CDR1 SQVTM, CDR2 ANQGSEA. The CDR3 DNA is TGCAGCGTCATATCAAATAACTATGGCTACACCTTC. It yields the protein CSVISNNYGYTF.

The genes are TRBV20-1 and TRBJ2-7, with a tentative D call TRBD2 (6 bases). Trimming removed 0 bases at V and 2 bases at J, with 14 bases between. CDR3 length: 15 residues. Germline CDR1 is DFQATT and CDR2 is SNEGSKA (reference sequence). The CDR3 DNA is TGCAGTGCTAGAGATCTACTAGCCCTAGCCTACGAGCAGTACTTC. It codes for CSARDLLALAYEQYF.

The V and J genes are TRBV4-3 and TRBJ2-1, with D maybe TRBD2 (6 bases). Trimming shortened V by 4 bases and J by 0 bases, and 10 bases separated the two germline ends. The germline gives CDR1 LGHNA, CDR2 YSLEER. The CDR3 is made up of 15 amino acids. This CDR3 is CASSPHGSSYNEQFF. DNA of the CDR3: TGCGCCAGCAGCCCTCACGGGAGCTCCTACAATGAGCAGTTCTTC.

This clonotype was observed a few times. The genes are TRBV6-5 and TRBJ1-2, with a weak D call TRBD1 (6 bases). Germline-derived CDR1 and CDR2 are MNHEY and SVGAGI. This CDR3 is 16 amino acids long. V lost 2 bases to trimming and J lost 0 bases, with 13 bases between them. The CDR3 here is CASSYTGGASNYGYTF. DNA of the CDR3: TGTGCCAGCAGTTACACTGGGGGCGCCTCTAACTATGGCTACACCTTC.